Described below is a single T cell receptor beta chain sequence and its context. This clone occurred a few times. The specificity of this receptor is unknown. Qualities for individual bases were not recorded, and no much larger clone is one base off. In total, 666 healthy bone marrow donors made up the cohort. At the time of sampling, all cohort members were nominally healthy, though unrecorded immune exposures were likely present. The donor was CMV seropositive and was included in the group of almost 300 seropositive cohort members. Each donor provided a peripheral blood sample, and peripheral blood mononuclear cells were used for TCR beta sequencing. Genomic DNA extraction from the blood cell samples was performed with the Qiagen DNeasy Blood Extraction Kit. These data originate in a study of cytomegalovirus exposure and HLA in healthy donors (dated by TCRdb to the late 2010s). Study-level background: According to an earlier analysis of a few hundred of the donors, some 180 million T cells yielded some 120 million unique TCR beta sequences and 276 Gb of sequence data. An early release covering approximately 600 HLA-typed donors comprised roughly 300 gigabases of sequencing data and 85 million to 100 million unique TCR sequences. Of the approximately 400 genotyped donors, 65% to 90% were placed in the genetic ancestry cluster associated with self-reported Caucasian donors. The study aimed to test whether cataloging public T cell receptors could reveal signatures of past pathogen exposure. The study profiled the T cell repertoires of 666 subjects by immunosequencing and related them to cytomegalovirus serostatus. Besides the first cohort of approximately 670 subjects, a separate validation cohort made up of roughly 120 different subjects was used. To predict cytomegalovirus infection status, the study brought together high-throughput TCR immunosequencing, statistical association of individual TCRs with disease status, and machine learning. To study patterns of TCR occurrence, a later analysis re-analyzed previously published TCR beta repertoires from 666 donors and added high-resolution HLA genotyping. The later analysis used no new phenotypic data to find candidate immune exposures, relying instead on TCR beta sequences and their occurrence across donors. To decide whether each TCR beta V gene segment behaved as functional or pseudogenic, an earlier analysis of nearly 600 of the donors relied on high-throughput TCR beta sequencing. Donor age, sex, ethnicity and CMV serostatus were compiled alongside the repertoire data. In a later genetic analysis, genome-wide SNP genotypes for about 60% of the 666 donors were used, and that subset was treated as a discovery cohort. Every discovery cohort repertoire had been produced on one sequencing platform. Class I and class II HLA loci were covered by the typing at four-digit resolution. Typing coverage varied by locus: about 620-630 donors for A, B, C, DRB1 and DQB1; 500 to 550 for DQA1; nearly 610 for DPA1; 450 to 480 for DPB1. Five DR-DQ haplotypes were treated as single units for association and clustering because of strong linkage in the cohort. Across approximately 400 genotyped donors of the cohort, an average of approximately 220,000 unique TCR beta nucleotide sequences per donor were sequenced, and roughly 20% of those sequences were non-productive.

Summary of the overall study and its limitations: Most TCR sequences were observed very rarely across donors, whereas some public TCRs were present in many individuals. A later genetic analysis associated a missense DCLRE1C variant with V-gene and J-gene trimming of TCR beta chains, and an independent cohort replicated the association. A later analysis found that most CMV-associated TCR beta chains appeared HLA-restricted, with HLA associations seemingly driven largely by CMV exposure. When HLA alleles, especially DR and DQ, strongly co-occurred, TCR associations were difficult to assign to individual alleles. The authors suggested that the approach could potentially be generalized to other disease states and immunological phenotypes. Because the 87-base-pair reads could not distinguish some IMGT-functional V segments, including TRBV6-2 and TRBV6-3, those segments were excluded. CMV serostatus was the only immune exposure information available for the cohort. Because counts were too low, 15 to 20 rarely observed V segments, including chromosome 9 orphons, were left out of the earlier analysis of 587 of the donors. Correlated functional status among segregating V segments might be attributable to linkage disequilibrium, but an unknown experimental factor could not be ruled out. Because some donors lacked HLA typing at each locus, the association tests relied only on the typed subset. Several of the top co-occurrence clusters appeared to be linked to parvovirus B19, influenza, CMV and Epstein-Barr virus, according to a later analysis. A further reported finding was that TCR beta sequences accurately predicted the HLA-A and HLA-B alleles for most subjects in the first cohort. This cohort had only TCR beta chains sequenced, and the lack of alpha or paired-chain data limited which features could be detected. A few of the identified cytomegalovirus-associated TCR beta chains were confirmed in vitro to be specific for cytomegalovirus antigens. The presence/absence analyses assumed that sequencing depth was roughly uniform across donors, and that assumption may not be true. In a later genetic analysis, fewer N-insertions in productive TCRs were reported among donors in an Asian-associated ancestry cluster than the roughly 700-donor mean. A later analysis associated 17,000 or so TCR beta sequences with specific HLA alleles at a false discovery rate of 0.05. In a later analysis, TCR association rates were found to vary across HLA loci, with the most associated TCRs seen for DRB1 alleles and the fewest for HLA-C alleles. A later analysis found that HLA-associated TCR beta chains were more clonally expanded and had lower generation probabilities than equally common non-associated chains. The study listed approximately 150 TCR beta chains as associated with cytomegalovirus. Cytomegalovirus status was reported to be diagnosed by the classifier with high specificity and sensitivity in both the original and validation cohorts. A cluster of highly shared sequence variants was judged likely to be a technical artifact of the sequencing pipeline. In an earlier analysis of some 540 of the donors, most TCR beta V segments appeared in productive rearrangements about 90% or about 30% of the time, broadly matching IMGT annotations.

CDR3 length: 17 amino acids, cysteine to phenylalanine. The DNA shown is the 51-base CDR3, in frame from base 1. CDR1 and CDR2, per the germline V gene, are SGHDT and YYEEEE. At the junction V is shortened by 2 bases and J by 5 bases; bases outside the gene matches: 9. Library construction relied on the immunoSEQ multiplex PCR assay. For the multiplex PCR, a mixture combining 60 forward primers for TCR Vbeta segments and 13 reverse primers for TCR Jbeta segments was used. The CDR3 region of rearranged TCR beta genes was amplified from genomic DNA by a multiplex PCR assay. The Illumina HiSeq System was used to sequence the amplified TCR beta libraries as 87-base-pair reads. In the source study's methods: A later analysis tallied around 82 million unique TCR beta chains across the 640 or so repertoires, and around 10 million of those chains were shared by two or more donors. Raw reads were error-corrected and collapsed into unique sequences with a nearest-neighbor algorithm that merged closely related sequences to remove PCR and sequencing errors. V, D and J gene segments were assigned by aligning CDR3 sequences to IMGT reference sequences. For a sequence to be retained, a match of at least six nucleotides was required to both a V gene segment and a J gene segment. Rearrangements were called productive when the CDR3 lacked stop codons and stayed in frame with V and J; all others were non-productive. Following IMGT convention, CDR3 was defined as the stretch from the second conserved V-encoded cysteine to the conserved J-encoded phenylalanine. Sequences without an unambiguous match to a single V gene segment were excluded from the earlier analysis of a few hundred of the donors. In an earlier analysis of approximately 560 of the donors, a V segment was called functional when productive rearrangements were above 56.7%, and segregating when the standard deviation between donors exceeded 5%. A statistical classification framework was built to diagnose cytomegalovirus status from the catalog of TCR beta chain sequences. In a later analysis, V and J genes were assigned by comparing TCR nucleotide sequences against IMGT/GENE-DB human TR gene sequences. A later analysis assigned CDR3 sequences and most-parsimonious VDJ recombination scenarios with the TCRdist pipeline. In a later analysis, each TCR beta chain was defined by its CDR3 amino acid sequence together with its V-gene family, and reads without a unique V-gene family were excluded. A later analysis removed several hundred highly shared, low-generation-probability nucleotide sequences to deal with suspected cross-contamination and a sequencing artifact. In a later analysis, a clonal expansion index was calculated for each public chain from normalized within-repertoire ranks of inferred template counts. In a later analysis, generation probabilities were computed using a VDJ recombination model fitted to out-of-frame rearrangements, and the results were checked against IGoR. In a later analysis, TCR-TCR, TCR-HLA and TCR-CMV co-occurrence was scored with hypergeometric tests, and a repertoire-size bias correction was applied to TCR pairs. To estimate false discovery rates, a later analysis permuted the HLA or CMV assignments 20 times. In a later analysis, co-occurring TCRs were grouped using DBSCAN, and TCRdist sequence similarity was added for clustering within HLA-allele-positive subsets. For co-occurrence clustering, repertoires with fewer than 30,000 or more than 120,000 public chains were excluded, along with five repertoires with anomalous nucleotide sharing. TCRdb provides this immuneACCESS table in a form limited to in-frame rearrangements. Some clones are lacking; in checked studies, under half of them reflect an unresolved V gene, and why the rest are absent is not known. The V and J calls and clone size come from that table; D and trimming were worked out from the DNA. The sample table holds about 160,000 clones, of which roughly three quarters were seen once. 6% to 7.5% of the sample is taken by the ten largest.

Recombination joined TRBV5-6 with TRBJ1-6; 8 of the junction bases match TRBD1. The sequence derives from a man aged 40-55 years in good health and CMV-seropositive. Material: PBMCs. The nucleotide sequence reads TGTGCCAGCAGCTTCTTAGCCAGGGGGCTCGATAATTCACCCCTCCACTTT. The encoded protein is CASSFLARGLDNSPLHF.